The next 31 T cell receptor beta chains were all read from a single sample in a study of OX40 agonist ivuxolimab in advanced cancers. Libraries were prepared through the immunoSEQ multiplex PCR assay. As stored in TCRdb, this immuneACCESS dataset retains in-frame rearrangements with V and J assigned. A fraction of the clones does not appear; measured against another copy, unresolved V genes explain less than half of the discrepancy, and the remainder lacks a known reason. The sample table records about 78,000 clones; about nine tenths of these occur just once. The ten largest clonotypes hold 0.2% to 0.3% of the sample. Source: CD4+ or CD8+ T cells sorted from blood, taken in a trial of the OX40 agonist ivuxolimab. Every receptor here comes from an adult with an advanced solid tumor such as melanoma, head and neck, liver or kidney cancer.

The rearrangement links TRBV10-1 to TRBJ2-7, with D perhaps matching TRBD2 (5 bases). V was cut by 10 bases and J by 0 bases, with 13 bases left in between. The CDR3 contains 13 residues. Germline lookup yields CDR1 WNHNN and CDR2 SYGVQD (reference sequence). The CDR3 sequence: CATRPGGSYEQYF. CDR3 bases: TGCGCCACCAGACCAGGAGGCTCCTACGAGCAGTACTTC.

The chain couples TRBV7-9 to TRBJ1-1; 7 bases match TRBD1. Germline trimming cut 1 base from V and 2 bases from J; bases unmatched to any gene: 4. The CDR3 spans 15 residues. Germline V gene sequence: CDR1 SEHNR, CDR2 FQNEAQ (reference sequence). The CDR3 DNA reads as TGTGCCAGCAGCTTAGGAGGGACAGCTAACACTGAAGCTTTCTTT. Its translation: CASSLGGTANTEAFF.

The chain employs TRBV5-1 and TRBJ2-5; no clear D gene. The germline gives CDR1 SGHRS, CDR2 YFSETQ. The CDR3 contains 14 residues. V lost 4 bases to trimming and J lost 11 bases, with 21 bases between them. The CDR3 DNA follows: TGCGCCAGCAGCCCAGGACGTAAAGGCGGAGAGCAGTACTTC. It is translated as CASSPGRKGGEQYF. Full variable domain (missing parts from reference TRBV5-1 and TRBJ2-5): KAGVTQTPRYLIKTRGQQVTLSCSPISGHRSVSWYQQTPGQGLQFLFEYFSETQRNKGNFPGRFSGRQFSNSRSEMNVSTLELGDSALYLCASSPGRKGGEQYFGPGTRLLVL.

CDR3 loop: CASRQGQGRANEQFF. The CDR3 nucleotides read TGTGCCAGCAGGCAAGGACAGGGGAGGGCCAATGAGCAGTTCTTC. This chain connects TRBV11-2 to TRBJ2-1, with 9 bases identical to TRBD1. The CDR3 sequence is 15 residues long. The V gene's germline CDR1 is SGHAT and CDR2 FQNNGV. V shed 6 bases, J shed 6 bases, and the junction held 9 bases outside the gene matches.

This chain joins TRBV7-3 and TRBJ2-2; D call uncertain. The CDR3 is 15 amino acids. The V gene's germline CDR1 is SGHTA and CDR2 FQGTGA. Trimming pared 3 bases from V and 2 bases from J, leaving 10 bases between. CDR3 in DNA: TGTGCCAGCAGCTTTCAGAGCGCTAACACCGGGGAGCTGTTTTTT. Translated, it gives CASSFQSANTGELFF.

The DNA of the CDR3 is TGTGCCAGCAGAGAACAGGGGGCTAATGAAAAACTGTTTTTT. Translation: CASREQGANEKLFF. This chain connects TRBV2 to TRBJ1-4, with TRBD1 matching 8 bases. This CDR3 has 14 amino acids. Trimming cost V 6 bases and J 3 bases; bases outside gene matches: 3. Germline CDR1 SNHLY, CDR2 FYNNEI. The whole variable domain, remainder taken from reference TRBV2 and TRBJ1-4, is EPEVTQTPSHQVTQMGQEVILRCVPISNHLYFYWYRQILGQKVEFLVSFYNNEISEKSEIFDDQFSVERPDGSNFTLKIRSTKLEDSAMYFCASREQGANEKLFFGSGTQLSVL.

The CDR3 DNA reads as TGTGCCAGCAGCAAAAGCGGGGGGACCGGGGAGCTGTTTTTT. This encodes CASSKSGGTGELFF. The chain links TRBV7-2 to TRBJ2-2, with 9 bases fitting TRBD2. After removal of 5 bases from V and 5 bases from J, the junction contained 3 bases not matched to a gene. Germline CDR1 is SGHTA and CDR2 is FQGNSA. The CDR3 is made up of 14 amino acids.

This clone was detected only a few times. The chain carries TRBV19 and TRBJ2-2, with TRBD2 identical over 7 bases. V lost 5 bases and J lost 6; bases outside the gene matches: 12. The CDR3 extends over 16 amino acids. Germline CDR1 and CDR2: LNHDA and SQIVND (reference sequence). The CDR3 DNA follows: TGTGCCAGTAGTCGGGCAGCGGGACTGAAAGCCGGGGAGCTGTTTTTT. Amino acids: CASSRAAGLKAGELFF.

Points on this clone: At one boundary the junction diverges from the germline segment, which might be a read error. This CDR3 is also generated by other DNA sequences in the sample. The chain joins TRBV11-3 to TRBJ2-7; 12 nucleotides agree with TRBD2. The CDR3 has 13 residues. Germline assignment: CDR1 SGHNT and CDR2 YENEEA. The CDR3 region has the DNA TGCGCCAGCAGACTAGCGGGAGCCAATGAGCAGTACTTC. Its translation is CASRLAGANEQYF. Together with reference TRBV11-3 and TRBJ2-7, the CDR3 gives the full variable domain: EAGVVQSPRYKIIEKKQPVAFWCNPISGHNTLYWYLQNLGQGPELLIRYENEEAVDDSQLPKDRFSAERLKGVDSTLKIQPAELGDSAVYLCASRLAGANEQYFGPGTRLTVT.

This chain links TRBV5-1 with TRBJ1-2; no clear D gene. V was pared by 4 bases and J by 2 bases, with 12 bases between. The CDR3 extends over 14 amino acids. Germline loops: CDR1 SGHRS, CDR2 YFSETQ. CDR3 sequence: CASSPGLGNYGYTF. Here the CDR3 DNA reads TGCGCCAGCAGCCCCGGCTTGGGAAACTATGGCTACACCTTC.

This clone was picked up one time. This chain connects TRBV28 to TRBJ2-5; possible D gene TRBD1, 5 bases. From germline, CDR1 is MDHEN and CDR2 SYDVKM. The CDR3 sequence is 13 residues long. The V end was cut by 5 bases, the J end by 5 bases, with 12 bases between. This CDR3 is CASSLDSVETQYF. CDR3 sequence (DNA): TGTGCCAGCAGTCTTGACAGTGTGGAGACCCAGTACTTC.

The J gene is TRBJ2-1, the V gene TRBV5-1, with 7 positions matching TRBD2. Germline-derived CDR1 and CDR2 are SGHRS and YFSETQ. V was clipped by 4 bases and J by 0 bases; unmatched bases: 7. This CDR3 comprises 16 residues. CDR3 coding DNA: TGCGCCAGCAGCCGAGACCGACTAGCCTCCTACAATGAGCAGTTCTTC. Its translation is CASSRDRLASYNEQFF.

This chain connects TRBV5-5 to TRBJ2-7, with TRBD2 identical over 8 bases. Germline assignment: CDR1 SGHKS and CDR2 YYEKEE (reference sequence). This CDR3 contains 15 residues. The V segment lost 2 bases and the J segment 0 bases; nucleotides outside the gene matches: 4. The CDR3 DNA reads TGTGCCAGCAGCTTTAATAGCGGGGTCTCCTACGAGCAGTACTTC. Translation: CASSFNSGVSYEQYF. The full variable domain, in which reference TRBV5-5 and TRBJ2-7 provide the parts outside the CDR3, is DAGVTQSPTHLIKTRGQQVTLRCSPISGHKSVSWYQQVLGQGPQFIFQYYEKEERGRGNFPDRFSARQFPNYSSELNVNALLLGDSALYLCASSFNSGVSYEQYFGPGTRLTVT.

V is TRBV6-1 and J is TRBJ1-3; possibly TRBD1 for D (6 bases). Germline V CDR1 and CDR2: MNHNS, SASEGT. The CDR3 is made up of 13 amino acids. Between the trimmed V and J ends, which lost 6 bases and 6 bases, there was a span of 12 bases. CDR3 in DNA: TGTGCCAGCAGAGTGACAGGTTTAAACACCATATATTTT. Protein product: CASRVTGLNTIYF.

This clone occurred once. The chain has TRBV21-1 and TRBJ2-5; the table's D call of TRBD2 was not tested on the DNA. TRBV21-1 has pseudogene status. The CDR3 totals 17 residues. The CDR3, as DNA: TGTGCCAGCAACCAGGGGCCTAGCGGGAGGGCCGGAGAGACCCAGTACTTC. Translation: CASNQGPSGRAGETQYF.

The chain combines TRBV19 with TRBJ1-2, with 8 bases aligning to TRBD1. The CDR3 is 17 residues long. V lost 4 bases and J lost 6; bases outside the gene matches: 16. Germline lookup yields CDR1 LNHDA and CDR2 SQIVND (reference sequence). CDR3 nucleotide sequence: TGTGCCAGTAGTAAACAATCCTTTCAGGGGGCTATTGATGGCTACACCTTC. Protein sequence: CASSKQSFQGAIDGYTF.

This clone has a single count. The CDR3 coding sequence is TGTGCCAGTAGGGGGCCAGGGGCAGATACGCAGTATTTT. Translation gives CASRGPGADTQYF. The chain links TRBV19 to TRBJ2-3; tentative D call: TRBD1 (6 bases). This CDR3 is built from 13 residues. Trimming pared 6 bases from V and 4 bases from J, leaving 11 bases between. Looked up from germline, CDR1 is LNHDA and CDR2 is SQIVND (reference sequence).

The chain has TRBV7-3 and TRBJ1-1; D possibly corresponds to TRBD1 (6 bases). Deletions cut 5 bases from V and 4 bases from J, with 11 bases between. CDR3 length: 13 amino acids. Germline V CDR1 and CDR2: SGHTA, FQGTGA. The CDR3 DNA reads TGTGCCAGCAGCCCGCAGGGGAGCACTGAAGCTTTCTTT. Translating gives CASSPQGSTEAFF.

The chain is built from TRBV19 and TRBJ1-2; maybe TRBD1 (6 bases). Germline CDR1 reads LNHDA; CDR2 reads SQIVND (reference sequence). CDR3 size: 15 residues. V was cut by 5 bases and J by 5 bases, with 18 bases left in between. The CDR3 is CASSARTAQGYGYTF. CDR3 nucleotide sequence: TGTGCCAGTAGTGCCAGGACAGCCCAAGGATATGGCTACACCTTC.

CDR3 DNA: TGTGCCAGCAGCCCCGGGACACCTGATGGGAAGCAGTACTTC. Its translation is CASSPGTPDGKQYF. V and J are TRBV11-3 and TRBJ2-7; D is possibly TRBD1 (6 bases). Looked up from germline, CDR1 is SGHNT and CDR2 is YENEEA. The germline V and J ends were trimmed by 5 bases and 8 bases, with 19 bases remaining between them. CDR3 length: 14 amino acids.

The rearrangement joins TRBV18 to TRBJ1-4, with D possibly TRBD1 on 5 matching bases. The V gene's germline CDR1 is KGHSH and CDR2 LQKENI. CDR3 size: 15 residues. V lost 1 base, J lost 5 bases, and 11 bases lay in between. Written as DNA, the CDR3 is TGTGCCAGCTCACCACGGGACGGACAAAATGAAAAACTGTTTTTT. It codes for CASSPRDGQNEKLFF.

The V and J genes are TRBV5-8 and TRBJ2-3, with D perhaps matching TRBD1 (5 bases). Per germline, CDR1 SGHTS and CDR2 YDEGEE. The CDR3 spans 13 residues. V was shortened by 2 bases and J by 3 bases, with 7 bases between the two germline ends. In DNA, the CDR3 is TGTGCCAGCAGCTTTGGGGCTACAGATACGCAGTATTTT. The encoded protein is CASSFGATDTQYF.

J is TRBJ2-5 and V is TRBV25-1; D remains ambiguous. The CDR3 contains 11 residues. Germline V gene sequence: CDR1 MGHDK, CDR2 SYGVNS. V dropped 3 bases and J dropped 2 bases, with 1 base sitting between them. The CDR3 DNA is TGTGCCAGCAGTGAGCAAGAGACCCAGTACTTC. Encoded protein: CASSEQETQYF.

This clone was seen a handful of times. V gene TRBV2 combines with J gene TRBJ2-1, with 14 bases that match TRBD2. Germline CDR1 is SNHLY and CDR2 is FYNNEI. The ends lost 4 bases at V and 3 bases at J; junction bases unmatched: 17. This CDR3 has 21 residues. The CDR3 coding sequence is TGTGCCAGCAGTGTAGCCGGGACTAGCGGGAGAAGGGGCTTGGGCTACAATGAGCAGTTCTTC. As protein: CASSVAGTSGRRGLGYNEQFF.

The CDR3 DNA reads as TGCGCCAGCAGCTTGAACTCGGGGATCCAAGAGACCCAGTACTTC. Translated: CASSLNSGIQETQYF. The chain is built from TRBV5-1 and TRBJ2-5; D is perhaps TRBD2 (5 bases). Germline V gene lookup returns CDR1 SGHRS and CDR2 YFSETQ. The CDR3 runs to 15 residues. V lost 1 base, J lost 1 base, and 11 bases lay in between.

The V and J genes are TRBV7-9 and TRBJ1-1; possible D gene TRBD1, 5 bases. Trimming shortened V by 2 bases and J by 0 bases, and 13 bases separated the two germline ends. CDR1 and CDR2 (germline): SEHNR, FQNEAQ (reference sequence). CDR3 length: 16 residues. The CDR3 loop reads CASSLWPGRMNTEAFF. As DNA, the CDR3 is TGTGCCAGCAGCTTATGGCCAGGGCGTATGAACACTGAAGCTTTCTTT.

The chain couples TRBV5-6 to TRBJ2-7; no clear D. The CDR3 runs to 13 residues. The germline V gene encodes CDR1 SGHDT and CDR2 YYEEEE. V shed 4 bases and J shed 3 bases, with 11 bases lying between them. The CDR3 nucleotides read TGTGCCAGCAGCCTGTTCACGGGCTACGAGCAGTACTTC. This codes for CASSLFTGYEQYF.

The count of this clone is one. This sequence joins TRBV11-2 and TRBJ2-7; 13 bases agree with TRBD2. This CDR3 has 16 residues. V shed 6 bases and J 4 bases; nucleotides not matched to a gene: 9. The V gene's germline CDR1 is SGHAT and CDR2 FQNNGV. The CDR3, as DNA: TGTGCCAGCAGAGGACTAGCGGGAGCCCTACCATACGAGCAGTACTTC. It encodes CASRGLAGALPYEQYF.

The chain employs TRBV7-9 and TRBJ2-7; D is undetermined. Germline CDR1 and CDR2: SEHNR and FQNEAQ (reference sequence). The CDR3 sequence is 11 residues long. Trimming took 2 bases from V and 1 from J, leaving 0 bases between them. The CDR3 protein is CASSLSYEQYF. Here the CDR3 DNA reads TGTGCCAGCAGCTTATCCTACGAGCAGTACTTC.

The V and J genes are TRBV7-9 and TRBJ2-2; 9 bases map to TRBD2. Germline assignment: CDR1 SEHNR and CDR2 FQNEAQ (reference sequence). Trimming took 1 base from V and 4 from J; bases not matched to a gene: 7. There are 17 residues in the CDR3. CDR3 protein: CASSLDSSGISTGELFF. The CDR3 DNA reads TGTGCCAGCAGCTTAGATTCTAGCGGGATCAGCACCGGGGAGCTGTTTTTT.

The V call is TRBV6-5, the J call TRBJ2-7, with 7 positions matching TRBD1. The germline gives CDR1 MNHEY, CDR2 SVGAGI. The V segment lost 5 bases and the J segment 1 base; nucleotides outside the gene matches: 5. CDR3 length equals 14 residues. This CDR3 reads CASSNRDSSYEQYF. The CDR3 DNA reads TGTGCCAGCAGTAACCGGGACAGTTCCTACGAGCAGTACTTC.